The 22 T cell receptor beta chains listed next were all sequenced from one sample in a study of radiation and T cells in renal cell carcinoma. Assay used: immunoSEQ multiplex PCR; TCRdb lists only in-frame clones, some missing. The top ten hold roughly a third of the sample, which has some 30,000 clones, approximately 81% seen once. Time point denoted: blood 4 weeks post-SBRT, at nephrectomy. Treatment in this sample: 15 Gy SBRT to primary tumor, nephrectomy 4 weeks later. The source was blood, collected from a patient whose treatment included radiotherapy and nephrectomy. The source is a man aged 55-75 years with renal cell carcinoma.

V gene TRBV7-3 combines with J gene TRBJ1-1; maybe TRBD1 (5 bases). Germline lookup yields CDR1 SGHTA and CDR2 FQGTGA. The CDR3 runs to 18 residues. V shed 1 base and J shed 4 bases, with 22 bases lying between them. The CDR3 sequence is CASSLIRPSQGFITEAFF. CDR3 DNA sequence: TGTGCCAGCAGCTTAATACGGCCTTCGCAGGGCTTCATCACTGAAGCTTTCTTT.

The chain employs TRBV7-9 and TRBJ2-5, with 15 positions matching TRBD2. J gave up 5 bases and V 5 bases, and 6 bases lay outside the gene matches. In germline, CDR1 is SEHNR, CDR2 FQNEAQ (reference sequence). There are 16 residues in the CDR3. Written as DNA, the CDR3 is TGTGCCAGCAGCCCCGGACTAGCGGGAGGGAGGGAGACCCAGTACTTC. It codes for CASSPGLAGGRETQYF.

The V and J genes are TRBV9 and TRBJ2-1, with TRBD2 matching over 8 bases. Germline-derived CDR1 and CDR2 are SGDLS and YYNGEE. V dropped 7 bases and J dropped 6; count of bases not matched to a gene: 9. This CDR3 is 14 amino acids long. In DNA, the CDR3 is TGTGCCAGCGCGAGGACTAGCTGGGGCAATGAGCAGTTCTTC. Translated: CASARTSWGNEQFF.

The CDR3 region is CASSPLDRARGQPQHF. CDR3 sequence (DNA): TGTGCCAGCAGTCCACTCGACAGGGCGAGAGGTCAGCCCCAGCATTTT. This chain links TRBV27 with TRBJ1-5; 7 bases map to TRBD1. The CDR3 sequence is 16 residues long. V dropped 5 bases and J dropped 6; count of bases not matched to a gene: 13. CDR1 and CDR2 (germline): MNHEY, SMNVEV (reference sequence).

The J gene is TRBJ2-5, the V gene TRBV10-1; 8 bases align to TRBD1. CDR3 size: 16 residues. Trimming cost V 2 bases and J 3 bases; bases outside gene matches: 8. Germline assignment: CDR1 WNHNN and CDR2 SYGVQD (reference sequence). The CDR3 spells CASSEPSGQGKETQYF. The CDR3 DNA reads TGCGCCAGCAGTGAGCCTTCTGGACAGGGAAAAGAGACCCAGTACTTC.

The chain combines TRBV9 with TRBJ2-3, with D perhaps TRBD2 (6 bases). The germline V gene encodes CDR1 SGDLS and CDR2 YYNGEE. The CDR3 is made up of 16 amino acids. V shed 0 bases and J shed 1 base, with 12 bases lying between them. CDR3 DNA sequence: TGTGCCAGCAGCGTAGATGGCGGGAAAGGCACAGATACGCAGTATTTT. Translated: CASSVDGGKGTDTQYF.

The gene calls are TRBV5-8 and TRBJ1-5, with D perhaps TRBD1 (5 bases). The V gene lost 1 base and the J gene lost 3 bases, with 11 bases spanning the gap. Germline CDR1 SGHTS, CDR2 YDEGEE. The length of the CDR3 is 15 residues. CDR3 region: CASSLTGRYNQPQHF. The CDR3, as DNA: TGTGCCAGCAGCTTGACGGGACGGTACAATCAGCCCCAGCATTTT.

This chain links TRBV5-1 with TRBJ1-2, with TRBD1 as a possible D gene (6 bases). Germline assignment: CDR1 SGHRS and CDR2 YFSETQ. The germline V and J ends were trimmed by 4 bases and 5 bases, with 12 bases remaining between them. CDR3 length equals 13 residues. The CDR3 bases are TGCGCCAGCAGCCCCCGAGGACAGTATGGCTACACCTTC. Its protein is CASSPRGQYGYTF.

This chain links TRBV5-1 with TRBJ2-5, with a weak D call TRBD2 (5 bases). This CDR3 is 14 amino acids long. Germline V gene data show CDR1 as SGHRS and CDR2 as YFSETQ. Trimming cost V 4 bases and J 4 bases, with 14 bases left between them. The CDR3 DNA follows: TGCGCCAGCAGCCTCACTGGGAGCCGAGAGACCCAGTACTTC. The encoded protein is CASSLTGSRETQYF.

This clone was counted between two and nine times. V and J are TRBV7-2 and TRBJ2-2; D is unresolved. The CDR3 length is 12 residues. The germline CDR1 and CDR2 sequences are SGHTA and FQGNSA. Between the trimmed V and J ends, which lost 1 base and 6 bases, there was a span of 3 bases. The CDR3 DNA reads TGTGCCAGCAGCTTAGACGCCGGGGAGCTGTTTTTT. This encodes CASSLDAGELFF. Full variable domain (outside the CDR3, taken from reference TRBV7-2 and TRBJ2-2): GAGVSQSPSNKVTEKGKDVELRCDPISGHTALYWYRQSLGQGLEFLIYFQGNSAPDKSGLPSDRFSAERTGGSVSTLTIQRTQQEDSAVYLCASSLDAGELFFGEGSRLTVL.

The chain has TRBV7-9 and TRBJ1-6, with 8 bases that match TRBD1. J lost 9 bases, V lost 6 bases, and 7 bases had no gene match. The CDR3 loop spans 14 amino acids. Looked up from germline, CDR1 is SEHNR and CDR2 is FQNEAQ (reference sequence). This CDR3 reads CASSNGQGSSPLHF. The CDR3 coding sequence is TGTGCCAGCAGTAACGGACAGGGAAGTTCACCCCTCCACTTT.

The J gene is TRBJ1-5, the V gene TRBV4-2, with 7 bases aligning to TRBD1. This CDR3 is built from 17 residues. The germline V gene encodes CDR1 LGHNA and CDR2 YNFKEQ. The junction had 7 bases not matched to a gene; V was cut back by 0 bases and J by 2 bases. CDR3 bases: TGTGCCAGCAGCCAAGATCCGGGACAGTCAGGCAATCAGCCCCAGCATTTT. It yields the protein CASSQDPGQSGNQPQHF.

This rearrangement joins TRBV6-5 to TRBJ2-7, with D unclear. The CDR3 sequence is 15 residues long. Trimming took 2 bases from V and 1 from J, leaving 12 bases between them. Germline V gene data show CDR1 as MNHEY and CDR2 as SVGAGI. The CDR3 DNA reads TGTGCCAGCAGTTACGGGATTTTAGGGTCCTACGAGCAGTACTTC. It specifies CASSYGILGSYEQYF.

This clone occurred a few times. In DNA, the CDR3 is TGTGCCAGCAGCTTGGGGGTGTCTGGAAACACCATATATTTT. As protein: CASSLGVSGNTIYF. The chain employs TRBV7-2 and TRBJ1-3, with D tentatively TRBD1 (5 bases). The germline gives CDR1 SGHTA, CDR2 FQGNSA. This CDR3 comprises 14 residues. V was trimmed by 3 bases and J by 1 base, leaving 7 bases between them.

The V gene is TRBV6-5, the J gene TRBJ2-6; D possibly uses TRBD1 or TRBD2 (5 bases each). The CDR3 extends over 15 amino acids. Looked up from germline, CDR1 is MNHEY and CDR2 is SVGAGI. Trimming cost V 2 bases and J 0 bases, with 5 bases left between them. DNA for the CDR3: TGTGCCAGCAGTTACGGGGGCTCTGGGGCCAACGTCCTGACTTTC. It specifies CASSYGGSGANVLTF.

The chain combines TRBV7-9 with TRBJ1-1; 7 nucleotides match TRBD1. The CDR3 sequence is 16 residues long. Germline V gene data show CDR1 as SEHNR and CDR2 as FQNEAQ (reference sequence). Trimming removed 2 bases from V and 7 bases from J; junction bases left unmatched: 13. The CDR3 is CASSLRWAGGPDEAFF. DNA for the CDR3: TGTGCCAGCAGCTTACGGTGGGCAGGGGGGCCTGATGAAGCTTTCTTT.

The chain carries TRBV7-2 and TRBJ1-1, with D possibly matching TRBD1 (5 bases). This CDR3 comprises 16 residues. Germline loops: CDR1 SGHTA, CDR2 FQGNSA. V was pared by 1 base and J by 1 base, with 13 bases between. CDR3 coding DNA: TGTGCCAGCAGCTTAGACTCCGGCCAGGGGAACACTGAAGCTTTCTTT. Protein: CASSLDSGQGNTEAFF.

The chain employs TRBV11-3 and TRBJ2-2; a weak D match, TRBD2 (6 bases). The V end was cut by 3 bases, the J end by 7 bases, with 12 bases between. Germline V gene data show CDR1 as SGHNT and CDR2 as YENEEA. The CDR3 extends over 14 amino acids. The CDR3 spells CASSFTGEVGELFF. The CDR3 region has the DNA TGTGCCAGCAGCTTCACCGGGGAGGTCGGGGAGCTGTTTTTT.

The V gene is TRBV7-8, the J gene TRBJ2-2, with 7 bases lining up with TRBD2. The CDR3 runs to 15 residues. Trimming took 1 base from V and 7 from J; bases not matched to a gene: 6. Germline CDR1 reads SGHVS; CDR2 reads FQNEAQ. The CDR3 loop reads CASSLGEAGLGELFF. Here the CDR3 DNA reads TGTGCCAGCAGCTTAGGAGAAGCGGGACTCGGGGAGCTGTTTTTT.

The gene calls are TRBV10-3 and TRBJ1-5; D remains ambiguous. This CDR3 has 14 amino acids. Germline V CDR1 and CDR2: ENHRY, SYGVKD. V was cut by 2 bases and J by 7 bases, with 12 bases left in between. The CDR3: CAISETTGAQPQHF. The DNA for the CDR3 is TGTGCCATCAGTGAGACGACCGGCGCGCAGCCCCAGCATTTT.

The rearrangement links TRBV10-3 to TRBJ2-1; D not resolved. The germline CDR1 and CDR2 sequences are ENHRY and SYGVKD. This CDR3 comprises 15 residues. V lost 3 bases to trimming and J lost 0 bases, with 9 bases between them. The CDR3 nucleotides read TGTGCCATCAGTGATACCCTTAGCTCCTACAATGAGCAGTTCTTC. Amino acids: CAISDTLSSYNEQFF.

J is TRBJ2-7 and V is TRBV29-1; 12 bases match TRBD2. This CDR3 contains 15 residues. The germline gives CDR1 SQVTM, CDR2 ANQGSEA. J gave up 6 bases and V 3 bases, and 9 bases lay outside the gene matches. CDR3 nucleotide sequence: TGCAGCGTTGATGGACTAGCGGGACGAGGGTCCGAGCAGTACTTC. This translates into CSVDGLAGRGSEQYF.